These 25 T cell receptor beta chains were all obtained from the same sample, sequenced in a study of cytomegalovirus exposure and HLA in healthy donors. Vbeta (60) and Jbeta (13) primers were used in the PCR. Assay used: immunoSEQ multiplex PCR; TCRdb lists only in-frame clones, some missing. The table has more than 200,000 clones, roughly 85% seen once. Sequencing was done on a sample of PBMCs. The receptors shown here come from a man aged 18 to 29 in good health and CMV-seronegative.

This clone appeared a few times. V is TRBV2 and J is TRBJ1-5, with D maybe TRBD1 (6 bases). Trimming pared 2 bases from V and 12 bases from J, leaving 11 bases between. The CDR3 totals 12 residues. Per the germline V gene, CDR1 is SNHLY and CDR2 is FYNNEI. The CDR3 nucleotides read TGTGCCAGCAGTGAAAGCAGGACAGACCAGCATTTT. The encoded protein is CASSESRTDQHF.

CDR3 in amino acids: CAWAGGGADNSPLHF. CDR3 nucleotides: TGTGCCTGGGCTGGGGGGGGCGCGGATAATTCACCCCTCCACTTT. J is TRBJ1-6 and V is TRBV30; weak D call: TRBD1 (6 bases). Trimming left V 5 bases short and J 5 bases short, with 16 bases between. This CDR3 is 15 amino acids long. Germline loops: CDR1 GTSNPN, CDR2 SVGIG (reference sequence).

The CDR3 nucleotides are TGTGCCTGGAGTGTACGTTGGGGGCAGGGGGCTTCACCCCTCCACTTT. This encodes CAWSVRWGQGASPLHF. The V gene is TRBV30, the J gene TRBJ1-6; TRBD1 agrees at 8 bases. Germline loops: CDR1 GTSNPN, CDR2 SVGIG (reference sequence). The trim removed 0 bases at V and 9 bases at J, leaving 10 bases unmatched. The CDR3 has 16 residues.

The chain combines TRBV7-3 with TRBJ2-7, with 7 bases matching TRBD1. The CDR3 sequence is 12 residues long. With 5 bases clipped from V and 6 bases from J, the junction kept 4 bases outside the gene matches. Looked up from germline, CDR1 is SGHTA and CDR2 is FQGTGA. DNA of the CDR3: TGTGCCAGCAGCAATTCAGGGGGCGAGCAGTACTTC. Amino acid sequence: CASSNSGGEQYF.

CDR3 protein: CAWNSRWSGRFSTDTQYF. CDR3 nucleotides: TGTGCCTGGAACTCACGGTGGAGTGGGAGATTTAGCACAGATACGCAGTATTTT. This chain uses TRBV30 with TRBJ2-3; a weak D match, TRBD2 (5 bases). Trimming shortened V by 4 bases and J by 0 bases, and 23 bases separated the two germline ends. The CDR3 has 18 amino acids. Germline V gene lookup returns CDR1 GTSNPN and CDR2 SVGIG (reference sequence).

This clone has only one observation. The CDR3: CASSFTGTAPYEQYF. The CDR3 DNA reads TGTGCCAGCAGTTTTACCGGGACAGCACCCTACGAGCAGTACTTC. The V and J genes are TRBV5-6 and TRBJ2-7; 7 bases fit TRBD1. CDR1 SGHDT and CDR2 YYEEEE come from the germline V gene. Germline trimming cut 5 bases from V and 2 bases from J; bases unmatched to any gene: 10. The CDR3 loop spans 15 amino acids.

This chain links TRBV9 with TRBJ2-1, with 7 positions matching TRBD2. Germline V gene sequence: CDR1 SGDLS, CDR2 YYNGEE. V lost 4 bases and J lost 9; bases outside the gene matches: 10. This CDR3 contains 14 residues. The CDR3 protein is CASSPSGAYSEQFF. DNA for the CDR3: TGTGCCAGCAGCCCGAGCGGGGCCTATAGTGAGCAGTTCTTC.

The chain uses TRBV5-6 and TRBJ2-5; D is ambiguous. This CDR3 region has 14 residues. V shed 2 bases and J shed 4 bases, with 12 bases lying between them. CDR1 and CDR2 from the germline V gene are SGHDT and YYEEEE. For the CDR3, the DNA is TGTGCCAGCAGCTTTTGGCTAGTAGGAGAGACCCAGTACTTC. Protein product: CASSFWLVGETQYF.

The chain recombines TRBV7-9 with TRBJ1-5, with D uncertain. Germline V gene lookup returns CDR1 SEHNR and CDR2 FQNEAQ (reference sequence). CDR3 length: 16 residues. Trimming removed 1 base from V and 5 bases from J, with 15 bases in between. DNA of the CDR3: TGTGCCAGCAGCTTAGGAGAGGATTTCCATGATCAGCCCCAGCATTTT. Its translation is CASSLGEDFHDQPQHF.

CDR3 loop: CASRERGGPSTDTQYF. CDR3 sequence (DNA): TGTGCCAGCAGGGAGCGGGGGGGCCCTAGCACAGATACGCAGTATTTT. The chain couples TRBV11-3 to TRBJ2-3; 10 bases fit TRBD2. The CDR3 is 16 amino acids. CDR1 and CDR2 from the germline V gene are SGHNT and YENEEA. With V trimmed by 6 bases and J by 0 bases, 6 bases remained unmatched.

The rearrangement joins TRBV6-1 to TRBJ1-3; TRBD1 might be the D (6 bases). CDR3 length: 13 residues. CDR1 MNHNS and CDR2 SASEGT come from the germline V gene. V gave up 11 bases and J gave up 4 bases, with 15 bases separating them. The DNA for the CDR3 is TGTGCCGGATCAACAGGGAGAGGAAACACCATATATTTT. Its protein is CAGSTGRGNTIYF.

As DNA, the CDR3 is TGTGCCTGGAAACAAGGACTAGACTCATCCGAGCAGTACTTC. It yields the protein CAWKQGLDSSEQYF. The rearrangement links TRBV30 to TRBJ2-7; the match to TRBD2 covers 7 bases. CDR1 and CDR2 (germline): GTSNPN, SVGIG (reference sequence). J lost 6 bases, V lost 4 bases, and 12 bases had no gene match. This CDR3 contains 14 residues.

V usage is TRBV2 and J usage is TRBJ2-7; unclear D gene. CDR1 SNHLY and CDR2 FYNNEI come from the germline V gene. The V gene lost 7 bases and the J gene lost 3 bases, with 13 bases spanning the gap. This CDR3 has 13 amino acids. As DNA, the CDR3 is TGTGCCAGCACCCTCCTCCCGGGCTACGAGCAGTACTTC. Protein product: CASTLLPGYEQYF.

This sequence joins TRBV7-9 and TRBJ2-1; 8 bases agree with TRBD2. With V trimmed by 5 bases and J by 10 bases, 13 bases remained unmatched. This CDR3 is 15 amino acids long. Germline V gene lookup returns CDR1 SEHNR and CDR2 FQNEAQ (reference sequence). The CDR3 DNA reads as TGTGCCAGCAGCCGGACTAGCTTTTCCCTCGGCGAGCAGTTCTTC. Residues: CASSRTSFSLGEQFF.

The DNA of the CDR3 is TGTGCCAGCAGCTTAGCCATCGGGGAGAACGACCAAGAGACCCAGTACTTC. It codes for CASSLAIGENDQETQYF. The chain is built from TRBV7-8 and TRBJ2-5; D may be TRBD2 (5 bases). The V and J ends lost 0 bases and 0 bases respectively, with 14 bases between them. CDR3 length: 17 residues. Germline V lookup: CDR1 SGHVS, CDR2 FQNEAQ.

The chain recombines TRBV28 with TRBJ2-2; TRBD2 aligns across 11 bases. The CDR3 consists of 18 residues. Germline CDR1 and CDR2: MDHEN and SYDVKM. V lost 3 bases and J lost 1; bases outside the gene matches: 7. The CDR3 loop is CASSFSLAGGVNTGELFF. Here the CDR3 DNA reads TGTGCCAGCAGTTTTAGCCTAGCGGGAGGCGTGAACACCGGGGAGCTGTTTTTT.

This rearrangement joins TRBV7-2 to TRBJ2-3; D gene uncertain. CDR1 is SGHTA and CDR2 is FQGNSA in the germline V gene. The V and J ends lost 3 bases and 4 bases respectively, with 8 bases between them. The CDR3 has 13 residues. Here the CDR3 reads CASSLAAPDTQYF. DNA of the CDR3: TGTGCCAGCAGCTTGGCCGCCCCAGATACGCAGTATTTT.

The chain uses TRBV30 and TRBJ1-2; 7 bases are a match to TRBD1. Trimming removed 2 bases from V and 8 bases from J; junction bases left unmatched: 5. CDR3 size: 12 residues. The germline gives CDR1 GTSNPN, CDR2 SVGIG (reference sequence). The CDR3 coding sequence is TGTGCCTGGAGTTTTACAGGGGCCGGCTACACCTTC. Its translation: CAWSFTGAGYTF.

This chain connects TRBV15 to TRBJ2-1, with 8 bases aligning to TRBD2. The CDR3 is 16 residues long. Germline trimming cut 4 bases from V and 1 base from J; bases unmatched to any gene: 6. Germline V CDR1 and CDR2: LNHNV, YYDKDF (reference sequence). The DNA of the CDR3 is TGTGCCACCAGCACAGGTCCGGGGGGGTCCTACAATGAGCAGTTCTTC. This gives the protein CATSTGPGGSYNEQFF.

This clone was found a few times. The chain joins TRBV14 to TRBJ1-6; D is ambiguous. Trimming took off 1 base at V and 9 bases at J, with 16 bases between the two ends. The germline V gene has CDR1 SGHDN and CDR2 FVKESK. The length of the CDR3 is 16 residues. The CDR3 loop is CASSQVAGDRSSPLHF. The CDR3 region has the DNA TGTGCCAGCAGCCAAGTGGCCGGGGATAGAAGTTCACCCCTCCACTTT.

This clone came up once. The rearrangement joins TRBV28 to TRBJ1-1; D may be TRBD1 (6 bases). Germline V gene data show CDR1 as MDHEN and CDR2 as SYDVKM. This CDR3 spans 15 amino acids. V was cut by 8 bases and J by 1 base, with 17 bases left in between. CDR3 protein: CASYHPGAGNTEAFF. CDR3 nucleotide sequence: TGTGCCAGCTACCATCCAGGGGCCGGGAACACTGAAGCTTTCTTT.

V is TRBV4-3 and J is TRBJ2-7, with D possibly being TRBD1 (8 bases). CDR3 size: 15 residues. CDR1 is LGHNA and CDR2 is YSLEER in the germline V gene. The germline V and J ends were trimmed by 3 bases and 3 bases, with 15 bases remaining between them. The chain's CDR3 is CASSHPTGEGYEQYF. The CDR3, as DNA: TGCGCCAGCAGCCACCCGACAGGGGAGGGCTACGAGCAGTACTTC.

The chain combines TRBV19 with TRBJ1-1; TRBD1 is a possible D gene (5 bases). Germline V lookup: CDR1 LNHDA, CDR2 SQIVND (reference sequence). This CDR3 region has 12 residues. V lost 5 bases and J lost 5, with 9 bases in between. DNA for the CDR3: TGTGCCAGTAGTTCCGGGGGGACTGAAGCTTTCTTT. Translated: CASSSGGTEAFF.

This clone has just one count. V and J are TRBV15 and TRBJ1-2; 8 nucleotides line up with TRBD1. V trimming: 1 base; J trimming: 10 bases; junction bases outside the gene matches: 17. This CDR3 is 17 amino acids long. Germline CDR1 is LNHNV and CDR2 is YYDKDF (reference sequence). The CDR3 nucleotides read TGTGCCACCAGCAGAGGTCCTATTATCAGGGGGCTTATCCCCTACACCTTC. Its translation is CATSRGPIIRGLIPYTF.

In its sample, this clone was seen once. The V call is TRBV30, the J call TRBJ1-1; 7 nucleotides align to TRBD1. The CDR3 totals 15 residues. After removal of 3 bases from V and 1 base from J, the junction contained 8 bases not matched to a gene. The germline CDR1 and CDR2 sequences are GTSNPN and SVGIG (reference sequence). In DNA form, the CDR3 reads TGTGCCTGGAGGCCGAGGGACAGAAGGAACACTGAAGCTTTCTTT. It translates to CAWRPRDRRNTEAFF.